A selection of T cell receptor beta chains follows, all from one sample in a study of blood T cell repertoires in COVID-19. The protocol was immunoSEQ multiplex PCR, while the TCRdb copy is restricted to in-frame clones and leaves out a portion. This table has 75,000 to 80,000 clones, under 95% appearing once. Sequences were obtained from peripheral blood. The receptors stem from a human donor in a cohort sampled during active COVID-19. Both conserved end residues are part of each CDR3. D genes are given only for firm matches. Clone size, where shown, is once, few, many, or a class for clones that have expanded.

D	V	J	size	DNA	CDR3
TRBD1	TRBV10-2	TRBJ1-1	once	TGCGCCAGCATTCAGGGGGACTTGAACACTGAAGCTTTCTTT	CASIQGDLNTEAFF
-	TRBV4-3	TRBJ2-7	once	TGCGCCAGCAGCCAAGATTTAGGGGGGGCCACGTCCTACGAGCAGTACTTC	CASSQDLGGATSYEQYF
-	TRBV24-1	TRBJ2-2	-	TGTGCCACCAGTGATGGGGGAGGCACCGGGGAGCTGTTTTTT	CATSDGGGTGELFF
TRBD1	TRBV19	TRBJ1-1	-	TGTGCCAGTAGTATAGCGGACAGGGTACCTTTCTTT	CASSIADRVPFF
TRBD2	TRBV7-9	TRBJ2-2	-	TGTGCCAGCAGAAGCGGGGGGGCCATCGGGGAGCTGTTTTTT	CASRSGGAIGELFF
-	TRBV13	TRBJ1-3	-	TGTGCCAGCTCTTACCGCAGGAACTCTGGAAACACCATATATTTT	CASSYRRNSGNTIYF
TRBD2	TRBV4-3	TRBJ2-1	-	TGCGCCAGCAGTCGAAAATCCGGGACTAGCGGGGGGGCACGTAATGAGCAGTTCTTC	CASSRKSGTSGGARNEQFF
-	TRBV7-2	TRBJ1-4	-	TGTGCCAGCAGCTCCGGCCTGCGACAGGTTTTCGGTGAAAAACTGTTTTTT	CASSSGLRQVFGEKLFF
TRBD2	TRBV7-2	TRBJ2-7	-	TGTGCCAGCAGCTTAGACGGGGGGAACTCCTACGAGCAGTACTTC	CASSLDGGNSYEQYF
-	TRBV19	TRBJ1-1	-	TGTGCCAGTAGTAGTCAGGCTAAAGCTCCTGAAGCTTTCTTT	CASSSQAKAPEAFF
-	TRBV6-5	TRBJ2-3	-	TGTGCCAGCAGTAGGGGGCGGGGCAGCACAGATACGCAGTATTTT	CASSRGRGSTDTQYF
-	TRBV10-3	TRBJ2-5	once	TGTGCCGCCCGCGGGGCAGAAGAGACCCAGTACTTC	CAARGAEETQYF
TRBD1	TRBV23-1	TRBJ2-1	-	TGCGCCAGCAGTAGGCCCCCGGGACAGGGGGTGAATTCCTACAATGAGCAGTTCTTC	CASSRPPGQGVNSYNEQFF
-	TRBV7-2	TRBJ1-3	-	TGTGCCAGCAGCCCCTCAGGGCCTGGAAACACCATATATTTT	CASSPSGPGNTIYF